What follows describes a single TCR beta chain. Its specificity is unknown. The data were taken from a study of cytotoxic CD8 clonotypes in ibrutinib-treated CLL. From germline, CDR1 is SNHLY and CDR2 FYNNEI. This CDR3 has 13 amino acids. The germline V and J ends were trimmed by 7 bases and 2 bases, with 12 bases remaining between them. Libraries were prepared by immunoSEQ multiplex PCR; TCRdb keeps only in-frame clonotypes and omits some of them. Here the sample spans about 27,000 clones, roughly 69% being singletons. General study points: Baseline clonality, higher than in age-matched healthy donors, tracked circulating CD8+ T-cell counts.

The V call is TRBV2, the J call TRBJ2-7, with no clear D. Specimen: PBMCs, collected after 24 months of ibrutinib treatment. The receptor comes from a human donor with chronic lymphocytic leukemia. The CDR3 region has the DNA TGTGCCAGCATGGCCCCCGGCGCCTACGAGCAGTACTTC. Translation: CASMAPGAYEQYF.